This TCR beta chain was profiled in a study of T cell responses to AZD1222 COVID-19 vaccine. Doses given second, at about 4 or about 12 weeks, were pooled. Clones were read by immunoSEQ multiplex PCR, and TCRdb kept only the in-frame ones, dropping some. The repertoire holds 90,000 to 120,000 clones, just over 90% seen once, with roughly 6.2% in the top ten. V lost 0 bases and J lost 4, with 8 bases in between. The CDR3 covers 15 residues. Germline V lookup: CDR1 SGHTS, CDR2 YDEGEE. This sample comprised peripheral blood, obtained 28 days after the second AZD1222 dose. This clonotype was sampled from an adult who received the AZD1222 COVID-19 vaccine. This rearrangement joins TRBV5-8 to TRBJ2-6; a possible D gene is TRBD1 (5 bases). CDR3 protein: CASSLAGAGANVLTF. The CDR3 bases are TGTGCCAGCAGCTTGGCTGGGGCAGGGGCCAACGTCCTGACTTTC.